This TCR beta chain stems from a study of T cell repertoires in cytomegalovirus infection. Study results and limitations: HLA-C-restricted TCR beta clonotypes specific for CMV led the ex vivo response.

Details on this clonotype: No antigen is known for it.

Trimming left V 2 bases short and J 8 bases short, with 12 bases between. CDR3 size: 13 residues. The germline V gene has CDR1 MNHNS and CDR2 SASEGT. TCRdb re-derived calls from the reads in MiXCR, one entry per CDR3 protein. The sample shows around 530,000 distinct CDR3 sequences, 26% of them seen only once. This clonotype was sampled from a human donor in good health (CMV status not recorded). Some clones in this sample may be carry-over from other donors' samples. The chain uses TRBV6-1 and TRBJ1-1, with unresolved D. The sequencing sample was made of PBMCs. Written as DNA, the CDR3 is TGTGCCAGCAGTGAAAGCTCAAGAGGGGAAGCTTTCTTT. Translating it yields CASSESSRGEAFF.